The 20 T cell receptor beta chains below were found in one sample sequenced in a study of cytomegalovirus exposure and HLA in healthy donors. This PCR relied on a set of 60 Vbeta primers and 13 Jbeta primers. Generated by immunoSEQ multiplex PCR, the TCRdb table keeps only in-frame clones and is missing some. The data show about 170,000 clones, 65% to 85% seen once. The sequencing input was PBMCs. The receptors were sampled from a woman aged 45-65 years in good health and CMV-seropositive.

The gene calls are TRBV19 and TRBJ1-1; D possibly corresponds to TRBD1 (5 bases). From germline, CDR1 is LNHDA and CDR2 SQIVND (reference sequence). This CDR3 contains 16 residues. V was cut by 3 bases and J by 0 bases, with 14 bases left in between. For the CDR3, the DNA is TGTGCCAGTAGTATCCGAACCAAGGGGCTGAACACTGAAGCTTTCTTT. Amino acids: CASSIRTKGLNTEAFF.

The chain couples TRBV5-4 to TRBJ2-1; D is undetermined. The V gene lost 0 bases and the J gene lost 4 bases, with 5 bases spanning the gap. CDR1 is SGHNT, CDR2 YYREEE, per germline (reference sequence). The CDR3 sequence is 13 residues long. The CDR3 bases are TGTGCCAGCAGCTTGGGACTTTACAATGAGCAGTTCTTC. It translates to CASSLGLYNEQFF.

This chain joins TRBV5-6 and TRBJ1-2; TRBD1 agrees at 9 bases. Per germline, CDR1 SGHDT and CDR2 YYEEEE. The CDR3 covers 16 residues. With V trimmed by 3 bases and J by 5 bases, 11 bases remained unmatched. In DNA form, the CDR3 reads TGTGCCAGCAGCTCAAACCACGGGACAGGGAGGTATGGCTACACCTTC. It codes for CASSSNHGTGRYGYTF.

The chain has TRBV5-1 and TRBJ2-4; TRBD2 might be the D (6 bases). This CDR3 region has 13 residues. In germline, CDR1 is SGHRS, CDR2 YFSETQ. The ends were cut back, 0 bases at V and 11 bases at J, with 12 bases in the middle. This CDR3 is CASSLEGTAVQYF. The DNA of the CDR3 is TGCGCCAGCAGCTTGGAAGGGACTGCGGTTCAGTACTTC.

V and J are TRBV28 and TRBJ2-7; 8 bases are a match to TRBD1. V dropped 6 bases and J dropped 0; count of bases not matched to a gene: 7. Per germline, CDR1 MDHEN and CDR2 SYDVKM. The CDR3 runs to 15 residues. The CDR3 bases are TGTGCCAGCAGCGCCCCCGGGACAGGCTCCTACGAGCAGTACTTC. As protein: CASSAPGTGSYEQYF.

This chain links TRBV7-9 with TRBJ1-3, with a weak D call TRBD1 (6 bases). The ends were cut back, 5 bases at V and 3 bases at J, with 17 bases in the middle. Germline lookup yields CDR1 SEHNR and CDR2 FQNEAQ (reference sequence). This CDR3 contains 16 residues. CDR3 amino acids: CASSPVSRGGGNTIYF. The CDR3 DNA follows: TGTGCCAGCAGCCCCGTATCCCGAGGGGGTGGAAACACCATATATTTT.

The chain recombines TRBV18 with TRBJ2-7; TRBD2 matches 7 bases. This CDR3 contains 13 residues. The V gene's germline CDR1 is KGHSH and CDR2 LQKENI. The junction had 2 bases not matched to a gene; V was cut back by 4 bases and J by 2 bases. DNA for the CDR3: TGTGCCAGCTCACGGGAGGGAACCTACGAGCAGTACTTC. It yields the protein CASSREGTYEQYF.

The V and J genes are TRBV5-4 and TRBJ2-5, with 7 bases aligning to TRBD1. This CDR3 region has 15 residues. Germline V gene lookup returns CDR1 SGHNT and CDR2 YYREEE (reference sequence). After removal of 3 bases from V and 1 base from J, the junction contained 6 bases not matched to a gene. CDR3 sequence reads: CASSSWAGGQETQYF. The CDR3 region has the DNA TGTGCCAGCAGCTCCTGGGCAGGGGGCCAAGAGACCCAGTACTTC.

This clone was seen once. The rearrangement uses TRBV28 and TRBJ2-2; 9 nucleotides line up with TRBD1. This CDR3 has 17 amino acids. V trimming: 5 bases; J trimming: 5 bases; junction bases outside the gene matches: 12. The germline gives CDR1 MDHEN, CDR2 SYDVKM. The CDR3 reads CASSPAKGQGRTGELFF. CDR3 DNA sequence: TGTGCCAGCAGTCCAGCAAAGGGACAGGGCAGGACCGGGGAGCTGTTTTTT.

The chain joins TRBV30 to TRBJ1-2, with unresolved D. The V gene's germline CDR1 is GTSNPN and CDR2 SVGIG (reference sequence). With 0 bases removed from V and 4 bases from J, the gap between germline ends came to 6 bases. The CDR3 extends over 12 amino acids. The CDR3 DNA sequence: TGTGCCTGGAGTGTACGCGGCTATGGCTACACCTTC. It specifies CAWSVRGYGYTF.

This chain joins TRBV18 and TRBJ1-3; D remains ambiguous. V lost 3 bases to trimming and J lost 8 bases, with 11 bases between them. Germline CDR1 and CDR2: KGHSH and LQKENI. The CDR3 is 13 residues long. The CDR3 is CASSPPSGDTIYF. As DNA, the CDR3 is TGTGCCAGCTCACCTCCGAGCGGAGACACCATATATTTT.

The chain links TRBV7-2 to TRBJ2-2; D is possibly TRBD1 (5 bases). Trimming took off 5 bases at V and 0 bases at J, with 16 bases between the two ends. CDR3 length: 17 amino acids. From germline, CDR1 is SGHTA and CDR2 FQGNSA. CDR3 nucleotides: TGTGCCAGCAGCCCTAGAGGACACCTCGCGAACACCGGGGAGCTGTTTTTT. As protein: CASSPRGHLANTGELFF.

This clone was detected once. CDR3 region: CASSSYMSSGNTIYF. CDR3 DNA: TGTGCCAGCAGTTCATATATGAGCTCTGGAAACACCATATATTTT. The rearrangement links TRBV7-9 to TRBJ1-3; D is undetermined. The CDR3 runs to 15 residues. Trimming removed 6 bases at V and 0 bases at J, with 12 bases between. Per the germline V gene, CDR1 is SEHNR and CDR2 is FQNEAQ (reference sequence).

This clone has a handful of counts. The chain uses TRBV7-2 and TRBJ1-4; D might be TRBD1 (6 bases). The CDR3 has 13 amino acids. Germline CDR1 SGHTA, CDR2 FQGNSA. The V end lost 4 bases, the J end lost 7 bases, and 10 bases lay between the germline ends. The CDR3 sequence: CASSSDRLEKLFF. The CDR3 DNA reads TGTGCCAGCAGCTCCGACAGGCTTGAAAAACTGTTTTTT.

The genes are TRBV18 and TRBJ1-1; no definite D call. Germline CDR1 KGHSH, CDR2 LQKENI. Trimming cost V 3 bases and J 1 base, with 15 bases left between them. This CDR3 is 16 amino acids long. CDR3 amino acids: CASSPPVGRPNTEAFF. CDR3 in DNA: TGTGCCAGCTCACCCCCGGTTGGCAGGCCGAACACTGAAGCTTTCTTT. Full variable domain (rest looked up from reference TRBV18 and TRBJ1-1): NAGVMQNPRHLVRRRGQEARLRCSPMKGHSHVYWYRQLPEEGLKFMVYLQKENIIDESGMPKERFSAEFPKEGPSILRIQQVVRGDSAAYFCASSPPVGRPNTEAFFGQGTRLTVV.

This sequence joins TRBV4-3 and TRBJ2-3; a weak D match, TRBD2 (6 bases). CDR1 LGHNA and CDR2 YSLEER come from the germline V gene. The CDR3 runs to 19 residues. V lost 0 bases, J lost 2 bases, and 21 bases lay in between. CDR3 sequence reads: CASSQDSPVAARYTDTQYF. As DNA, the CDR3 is TGCGCCAGCAGCCAAGATTCCCCCGTAGCGGCGCGATACACAGATACGCAGTATTTT.

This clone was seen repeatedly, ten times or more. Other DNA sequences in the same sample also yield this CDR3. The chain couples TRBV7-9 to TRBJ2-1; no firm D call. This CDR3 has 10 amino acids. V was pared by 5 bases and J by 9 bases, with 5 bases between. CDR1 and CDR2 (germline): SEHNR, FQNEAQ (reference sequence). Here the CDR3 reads CASSPREQFF. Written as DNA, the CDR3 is TGTGCCAGCAGCCCCCGTGAGCAGTTCTTC.

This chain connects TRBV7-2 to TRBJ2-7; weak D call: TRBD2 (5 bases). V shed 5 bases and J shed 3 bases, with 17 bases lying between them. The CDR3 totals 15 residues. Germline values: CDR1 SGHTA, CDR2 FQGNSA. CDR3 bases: TGTGCCAGCAGCGGGTCCACTAGTTATATCTACGAGCAGTACTTC. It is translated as CASSGSTSYIYEQYF.

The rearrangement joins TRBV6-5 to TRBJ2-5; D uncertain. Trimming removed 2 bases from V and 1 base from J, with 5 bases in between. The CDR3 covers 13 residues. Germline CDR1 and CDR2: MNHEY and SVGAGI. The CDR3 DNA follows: TGTGCCAGCAGTTACCCAGGCCAAGAGACCCAGTACTTC. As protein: CASSYPGQETQYF.

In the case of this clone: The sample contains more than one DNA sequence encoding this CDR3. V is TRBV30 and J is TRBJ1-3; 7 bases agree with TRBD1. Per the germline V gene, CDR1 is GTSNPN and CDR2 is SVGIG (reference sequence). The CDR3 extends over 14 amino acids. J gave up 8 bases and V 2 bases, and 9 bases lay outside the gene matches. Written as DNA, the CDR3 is TGTGCCTGGAGTAAAGGGGGCGCAGTGGACACCATATATTTT. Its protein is CAWSKGGAVDTIYF. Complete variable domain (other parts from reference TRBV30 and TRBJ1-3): SQTIHQWPATLVQPVGSPLSLECTVEGTSNPNLYWYRQAAGRGLQLLFYSVGIGQISSEVPQNLSASRPQDRQFILSSKKLLLSDSGFYLCAWSKGGAVDTIYFGEGSWLTVV.